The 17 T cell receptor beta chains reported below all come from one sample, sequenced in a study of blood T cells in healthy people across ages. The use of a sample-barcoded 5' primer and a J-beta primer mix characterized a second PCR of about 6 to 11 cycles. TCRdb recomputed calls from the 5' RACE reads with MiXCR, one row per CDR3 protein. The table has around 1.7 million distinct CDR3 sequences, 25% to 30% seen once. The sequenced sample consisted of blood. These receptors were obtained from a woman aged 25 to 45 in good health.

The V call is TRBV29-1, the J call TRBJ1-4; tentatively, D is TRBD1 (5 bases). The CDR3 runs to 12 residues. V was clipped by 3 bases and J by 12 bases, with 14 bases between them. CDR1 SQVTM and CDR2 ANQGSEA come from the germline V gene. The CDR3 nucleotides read TGCAGCGTTGATCTTCGAGAGACAGAACTGTTTTTT. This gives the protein CSVDLRETELFF.

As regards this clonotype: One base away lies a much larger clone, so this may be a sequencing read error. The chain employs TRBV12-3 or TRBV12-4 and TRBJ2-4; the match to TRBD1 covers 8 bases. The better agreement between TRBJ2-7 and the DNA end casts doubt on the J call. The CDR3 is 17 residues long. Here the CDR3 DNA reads TGTGCCAGCAGTTTAGGGGCAATCCGGGACAGGTACTACGAGCAGTACTTC. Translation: CASSLGAIRDRYYEQYF.

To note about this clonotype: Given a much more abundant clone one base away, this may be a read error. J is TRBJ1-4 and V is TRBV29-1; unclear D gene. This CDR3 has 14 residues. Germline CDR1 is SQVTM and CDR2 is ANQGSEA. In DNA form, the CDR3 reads TGCGGCGTTCGGGGTTTTAAGGCTAATGAAAAACTGTTTTTT. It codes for CGVRGFKANEKLFF.

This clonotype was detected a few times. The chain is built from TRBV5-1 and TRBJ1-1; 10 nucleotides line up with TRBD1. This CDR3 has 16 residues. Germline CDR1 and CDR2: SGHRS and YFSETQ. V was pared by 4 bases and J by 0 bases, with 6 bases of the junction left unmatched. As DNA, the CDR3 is TGCGCCAGCAGCCTAAAGACAGGGGGCATGAACACTGAAGCTTTCTTT. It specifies CASSLKTGGMNTEAFF.

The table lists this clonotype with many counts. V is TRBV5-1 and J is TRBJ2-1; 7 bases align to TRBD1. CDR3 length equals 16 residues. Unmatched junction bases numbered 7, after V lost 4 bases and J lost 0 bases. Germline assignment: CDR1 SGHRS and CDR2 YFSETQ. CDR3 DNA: TGCGCCAGCAGCCAAGCCGGGACAGTCTCCTACAATGAGCAGTTCTTC. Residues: CASSQAGTVSYNEQFF.

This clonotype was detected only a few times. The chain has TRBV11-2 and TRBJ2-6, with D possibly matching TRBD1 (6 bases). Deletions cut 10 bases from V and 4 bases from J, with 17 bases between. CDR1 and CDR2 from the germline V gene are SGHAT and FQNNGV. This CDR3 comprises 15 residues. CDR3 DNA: TGTGCCAAATCAATGACAGGATTCGGGGCCAACGTCCTGACTTTC. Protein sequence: CAKSMTGFGANVLTF.

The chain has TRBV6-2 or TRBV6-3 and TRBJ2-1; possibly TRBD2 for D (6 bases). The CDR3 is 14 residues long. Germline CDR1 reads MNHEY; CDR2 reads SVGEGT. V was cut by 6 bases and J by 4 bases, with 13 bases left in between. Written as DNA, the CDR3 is TGTGCCAGCAGACGACTAGGCGGATACAATGAGCAGTTCTTC. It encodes CASRRLGGYNEQFF.

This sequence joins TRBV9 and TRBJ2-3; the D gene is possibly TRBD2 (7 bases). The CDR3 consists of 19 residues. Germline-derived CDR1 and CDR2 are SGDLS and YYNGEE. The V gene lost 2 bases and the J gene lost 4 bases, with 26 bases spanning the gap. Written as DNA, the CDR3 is TGTGCCAGCAGCGTGAGTGCGAGGGGGGGTTCTCTTGGGGCAGATACGCAGTATTTT. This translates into CASSVSARGGSLGADTQYF.

The DNA for the CDR3 is TGCGCCAGCAGCCCATCCGGGACAGTTCATCAGCCCCAGCATTTT. Translated, it gives CASSPSGTVHQPQHF. The chain uses TRBV4-1 and TRBJ1-5, with TRBD1 identical over 7 bases. CDR1 is MGHRA, CDR2 YSYEKL, per germline. The CDR3 consists of 15 residues. With V trimmed by 4 bases and J by 5 bases, 8 bases remained unmatched.

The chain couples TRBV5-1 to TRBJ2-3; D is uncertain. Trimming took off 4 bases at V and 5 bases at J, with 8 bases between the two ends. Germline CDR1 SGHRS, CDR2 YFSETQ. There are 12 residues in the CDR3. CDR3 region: CASSENLDTQYF. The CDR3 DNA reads TGCGCCAGCAGCGAAAACTTAGATACGCAGTATTTT.

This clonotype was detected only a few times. The CDR3 nucleotides read TGTGCCAGCAGCCAGATCTGGACAGGGAGGATCGGGGAGCTGTTTTTT. Residues: CASSQIWTGRIGELFF. This rearrangement joins TRBV7-9 to TRBJ2-2; 8 nucleotides match TRBD1. The CDR3 runs to 16 residues. The V gene's germline CDR1 is SEHNR and CDR2 FQNEAQ (reference sequence). V lost 5 bases and J lost 7; bases outside the gene matches: 12.

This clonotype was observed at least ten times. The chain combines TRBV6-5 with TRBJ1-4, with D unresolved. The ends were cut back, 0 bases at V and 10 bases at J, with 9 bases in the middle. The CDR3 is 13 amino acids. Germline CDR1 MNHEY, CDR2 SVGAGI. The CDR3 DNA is TGTGCCAGCAGTTACTCGCGCGAGGGAAAACTGTTTTTT. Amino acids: CASSYSREGKLFF.

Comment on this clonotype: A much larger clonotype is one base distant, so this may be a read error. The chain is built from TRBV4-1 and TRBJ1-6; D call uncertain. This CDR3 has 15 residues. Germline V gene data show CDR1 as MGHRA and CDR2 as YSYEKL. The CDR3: CASSQVPSSDSPLYF. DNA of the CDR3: TGCGCCAGCAGCCAAGTTCCATCGTCGGATTCACCCCTCTACTTT.

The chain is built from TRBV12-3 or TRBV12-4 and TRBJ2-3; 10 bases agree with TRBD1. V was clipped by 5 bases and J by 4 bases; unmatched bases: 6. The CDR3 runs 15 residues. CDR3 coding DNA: TGTGCCAGCAGTCGGACAGGGGGAGGTTCAGATACGCAGTATTTT. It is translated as CASSRTGGGSDTQYF.

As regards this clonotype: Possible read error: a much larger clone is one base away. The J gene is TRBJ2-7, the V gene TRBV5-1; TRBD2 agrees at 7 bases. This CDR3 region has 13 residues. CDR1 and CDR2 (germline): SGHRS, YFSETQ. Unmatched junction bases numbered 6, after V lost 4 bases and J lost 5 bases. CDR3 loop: CASSAAGVDEQYV. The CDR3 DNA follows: TGCGCCAGCAGCGCGGCGGGAGTGGACGAGCAGTACGTC.

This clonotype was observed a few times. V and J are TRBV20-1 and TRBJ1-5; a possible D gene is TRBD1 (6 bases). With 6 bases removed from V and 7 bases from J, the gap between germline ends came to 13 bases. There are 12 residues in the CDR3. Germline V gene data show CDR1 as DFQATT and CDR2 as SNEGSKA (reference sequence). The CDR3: CSAGAGQQPQHF. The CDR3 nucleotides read TGCAGTGCGGGGGCGGGGCAACAGCCCCAGCATTTT.

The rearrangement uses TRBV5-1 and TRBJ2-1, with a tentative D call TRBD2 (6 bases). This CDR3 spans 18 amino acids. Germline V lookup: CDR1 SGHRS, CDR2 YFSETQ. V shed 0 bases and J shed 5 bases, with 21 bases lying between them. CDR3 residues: CASSLAVVVRDGDNEQFF. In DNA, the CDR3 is TGCGCCAGCAGCTTGGCGGTCGTAGTGCGGGACGGAGACAATGAGCAGTTCTTC. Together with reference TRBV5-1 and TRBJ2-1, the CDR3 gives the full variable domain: KAGVTQTPRYLIKTRGQQVTLSCSPISGHRSVSWYQQTPGQGLQFLFEYFSETQRNKGNFPGRFSGRQFSNSRSEMNVSTLELGDSALYLCASSLAVVVRDGDNEQFFGPGTRLTVL.